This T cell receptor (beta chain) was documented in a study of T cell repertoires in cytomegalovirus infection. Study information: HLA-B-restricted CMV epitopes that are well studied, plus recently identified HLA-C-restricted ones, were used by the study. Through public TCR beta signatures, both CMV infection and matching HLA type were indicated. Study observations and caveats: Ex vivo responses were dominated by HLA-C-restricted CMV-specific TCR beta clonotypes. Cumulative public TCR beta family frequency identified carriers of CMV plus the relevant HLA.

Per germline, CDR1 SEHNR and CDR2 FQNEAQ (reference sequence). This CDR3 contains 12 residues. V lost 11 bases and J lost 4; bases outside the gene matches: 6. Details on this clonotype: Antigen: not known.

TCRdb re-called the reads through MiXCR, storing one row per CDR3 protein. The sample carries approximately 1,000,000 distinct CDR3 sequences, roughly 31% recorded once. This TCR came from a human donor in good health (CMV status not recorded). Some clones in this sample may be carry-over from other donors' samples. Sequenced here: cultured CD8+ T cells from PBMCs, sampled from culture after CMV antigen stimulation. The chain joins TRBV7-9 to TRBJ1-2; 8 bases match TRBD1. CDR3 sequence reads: CALDRVGYGYTF. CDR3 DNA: TGTGCCCTGGACAGGGTAGGCTATGGCTACACCTTC.